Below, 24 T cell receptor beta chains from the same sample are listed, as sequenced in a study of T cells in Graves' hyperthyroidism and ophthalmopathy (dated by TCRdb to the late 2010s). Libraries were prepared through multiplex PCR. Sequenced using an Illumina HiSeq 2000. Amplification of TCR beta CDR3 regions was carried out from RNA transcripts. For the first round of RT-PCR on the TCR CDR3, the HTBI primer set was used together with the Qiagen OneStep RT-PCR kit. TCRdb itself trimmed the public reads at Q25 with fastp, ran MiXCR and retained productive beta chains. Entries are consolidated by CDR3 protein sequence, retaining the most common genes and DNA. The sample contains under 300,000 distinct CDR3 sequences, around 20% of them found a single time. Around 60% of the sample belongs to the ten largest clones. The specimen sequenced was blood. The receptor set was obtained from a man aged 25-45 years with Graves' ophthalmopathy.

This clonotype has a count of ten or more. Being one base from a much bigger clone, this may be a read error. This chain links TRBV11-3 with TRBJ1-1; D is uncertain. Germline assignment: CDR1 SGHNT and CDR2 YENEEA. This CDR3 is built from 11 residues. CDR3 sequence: CTSSHPGLAFF. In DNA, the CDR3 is TGTACCAGCAGCCACCCGGGGTTAGCTTTCTTT.

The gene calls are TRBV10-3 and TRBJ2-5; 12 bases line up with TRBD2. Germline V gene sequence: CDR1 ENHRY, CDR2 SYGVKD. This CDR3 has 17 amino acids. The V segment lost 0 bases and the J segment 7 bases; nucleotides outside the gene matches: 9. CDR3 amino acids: CAISESRLAGGTGTQYF. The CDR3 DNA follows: TGTGCCATCAGTGAGTCTCGGCTAGCGGGAGGGACAGGGACCCAGTACTTC.

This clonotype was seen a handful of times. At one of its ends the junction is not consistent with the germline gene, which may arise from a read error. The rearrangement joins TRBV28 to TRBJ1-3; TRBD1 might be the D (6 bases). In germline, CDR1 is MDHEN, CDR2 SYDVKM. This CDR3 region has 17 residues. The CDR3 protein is CASSFLQGIITGSTIYF. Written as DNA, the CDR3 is TGTGCCAGCAGTTTCCTGCAGGGGATAATTACTGGAAGCACCATATATTTT.

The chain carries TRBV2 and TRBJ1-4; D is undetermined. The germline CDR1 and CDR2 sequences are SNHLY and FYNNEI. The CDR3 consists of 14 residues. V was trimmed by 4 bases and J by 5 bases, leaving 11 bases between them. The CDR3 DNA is TGTGCCAGCAGTGCCTCCGGGCGAAATGAAAAACTGTTTTTT. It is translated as CASSASGRNEKLFF.

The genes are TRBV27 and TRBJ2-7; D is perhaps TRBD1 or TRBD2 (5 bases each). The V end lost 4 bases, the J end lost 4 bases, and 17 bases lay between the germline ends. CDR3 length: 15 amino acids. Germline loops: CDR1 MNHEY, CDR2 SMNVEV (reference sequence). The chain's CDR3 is CASSSRQQRDYEQYF. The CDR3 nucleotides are TGTGCCAGCAGTTCTAGACAGCAACGGGATTACGAGCAGTACTTC.

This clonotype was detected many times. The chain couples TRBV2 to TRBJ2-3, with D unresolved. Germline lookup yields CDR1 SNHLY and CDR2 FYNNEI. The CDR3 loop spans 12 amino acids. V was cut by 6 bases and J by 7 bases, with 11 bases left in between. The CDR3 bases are TGTGCCAGCAGCGAGACACGTTATACGCAGTATTTT. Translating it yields CASSETRYTQYF.

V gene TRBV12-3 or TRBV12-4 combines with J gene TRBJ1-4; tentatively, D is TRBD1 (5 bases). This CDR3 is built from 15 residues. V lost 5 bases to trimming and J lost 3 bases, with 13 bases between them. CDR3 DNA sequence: TGTGCCAGCAGTCTCCTGCAGGGACCTAATGAAAAACTGTTTTTT. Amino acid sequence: CASSLLQGPNEKLFF.

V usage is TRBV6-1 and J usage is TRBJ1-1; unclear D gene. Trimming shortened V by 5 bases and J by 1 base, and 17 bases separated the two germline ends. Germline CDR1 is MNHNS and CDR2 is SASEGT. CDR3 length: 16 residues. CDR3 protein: CASSYIGPAGNTEAFF. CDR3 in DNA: TGTGCCAGCAGTTATATCGGGCCTGCGGGGAACACTGAAGCTTTCTTT.

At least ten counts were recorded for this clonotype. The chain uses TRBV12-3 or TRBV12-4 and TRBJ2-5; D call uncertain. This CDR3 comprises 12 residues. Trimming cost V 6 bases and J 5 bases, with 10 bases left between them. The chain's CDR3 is CASSLNRETQYF. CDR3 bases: TGTGCCAGCAGCTTAAATAGGGAGACCCAGTACTTC.

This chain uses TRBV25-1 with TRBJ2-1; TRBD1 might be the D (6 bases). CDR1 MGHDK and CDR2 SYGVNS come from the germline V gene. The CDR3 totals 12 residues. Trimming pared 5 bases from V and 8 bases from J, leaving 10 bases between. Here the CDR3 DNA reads TGTGCCAGCAGTTCAGGGGATGATGAGCAGTTCTTC. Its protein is CASSSGDDEQFF. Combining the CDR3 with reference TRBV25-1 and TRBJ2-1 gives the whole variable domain EADIYQTPRYLVIGTGKKITLECSQTMGHDKMYWYQQDPGMELHLIHYSYGVNSTEKGDLSSESTVSRIRTEHFPLTLESARPSHTSQYLCASSSGDDEQFFGPGTRLTVL.

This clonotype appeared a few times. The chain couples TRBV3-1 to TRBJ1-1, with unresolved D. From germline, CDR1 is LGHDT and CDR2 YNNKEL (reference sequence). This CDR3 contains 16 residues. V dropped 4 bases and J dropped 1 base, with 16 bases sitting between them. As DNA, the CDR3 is TGTGCCAGCAGCCCCTTAGGTGGTGGGAAGAACACTGAAGCTTTCTTT. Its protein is CASSPLGGGKNTEAFF. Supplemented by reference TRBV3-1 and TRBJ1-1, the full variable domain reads DTAVSQTPKYLVTQMGNDKSIKCEQNLGHDTMYWYKQDSKKFLKIMFSYNNKELIINETVPNRFSPKSPDKAHLNLHINSLELGDSAVYFCASSPLGGGKNTEAFFGQGTRLTVV.

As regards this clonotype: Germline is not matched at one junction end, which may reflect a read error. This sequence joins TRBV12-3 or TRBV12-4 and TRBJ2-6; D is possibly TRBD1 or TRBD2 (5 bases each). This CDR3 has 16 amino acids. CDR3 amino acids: CASSLRGTNGADVLTF. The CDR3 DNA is TGTGCCAGCAGTTTACGGGGTACCAATGGGGCCGACGTCCTGACTTTC.

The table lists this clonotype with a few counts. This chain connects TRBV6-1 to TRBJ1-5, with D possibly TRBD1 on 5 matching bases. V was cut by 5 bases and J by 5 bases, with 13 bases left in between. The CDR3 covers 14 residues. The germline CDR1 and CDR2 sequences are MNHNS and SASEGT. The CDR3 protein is CASSPFGGDQPQHF. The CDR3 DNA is TGTGCCAGCAGTCCCTTTGGGGGGGATCAGCCCCAGCATTTT.

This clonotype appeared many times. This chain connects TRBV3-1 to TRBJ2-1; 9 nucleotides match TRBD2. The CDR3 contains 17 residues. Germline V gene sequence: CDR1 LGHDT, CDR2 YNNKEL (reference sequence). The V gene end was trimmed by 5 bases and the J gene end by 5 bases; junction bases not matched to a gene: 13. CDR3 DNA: TGTGCCAGCAGCGTAGGCTCTAGCGGGATGATTAACAATGAGCAGTTCTTC. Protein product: CASSVGSSGMINNEQFF.

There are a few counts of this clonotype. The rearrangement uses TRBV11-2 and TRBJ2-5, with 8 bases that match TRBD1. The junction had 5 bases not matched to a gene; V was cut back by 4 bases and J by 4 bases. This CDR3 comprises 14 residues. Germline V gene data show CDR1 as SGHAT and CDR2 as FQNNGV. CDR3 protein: CASSSSRGPETQYF. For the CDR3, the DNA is TGTGCCAGCAGCTCTAGCAGGGGGCCAGAGACCCAGTACTTC.

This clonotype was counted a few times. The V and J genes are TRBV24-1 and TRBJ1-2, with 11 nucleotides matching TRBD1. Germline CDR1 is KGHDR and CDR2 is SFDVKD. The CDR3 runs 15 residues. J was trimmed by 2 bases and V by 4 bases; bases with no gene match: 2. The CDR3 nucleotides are TGTGCCACCAGTGAAAGGGACAGGGGGAACTATGGCTACACCTTC. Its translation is CATSERDRGNYGYTF.

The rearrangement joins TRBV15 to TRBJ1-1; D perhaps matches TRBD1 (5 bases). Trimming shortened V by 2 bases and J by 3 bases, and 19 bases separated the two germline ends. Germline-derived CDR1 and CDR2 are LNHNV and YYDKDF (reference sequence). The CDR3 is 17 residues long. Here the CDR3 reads CATSRPLRGRADTEAFF. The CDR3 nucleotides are TGTGCCACCAGCAGACCCCTTAGGGGCAGGGCGGACACTGAAGCTTTCTTT. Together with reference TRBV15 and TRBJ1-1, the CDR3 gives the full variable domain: DAMVIQNPRYQVTQFGKPVTLSCSQTLNHNVMYWYQQKSSQAPKLLFHYYDKDFNNEADTPDNFQSRRPNTSFCFLDIRSPGLGDTAMYLCATSRPLRGRADTEAFFGQGTRLTVV.

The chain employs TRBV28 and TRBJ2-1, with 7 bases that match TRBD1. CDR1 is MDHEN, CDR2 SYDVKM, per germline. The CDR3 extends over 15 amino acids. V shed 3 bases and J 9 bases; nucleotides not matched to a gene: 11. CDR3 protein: CASSFQFSTGFEQFF. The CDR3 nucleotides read TGTGCCAGCAGTTTCCAGTTTTCGACAGGGTTTGAGCAGTTCTTC.

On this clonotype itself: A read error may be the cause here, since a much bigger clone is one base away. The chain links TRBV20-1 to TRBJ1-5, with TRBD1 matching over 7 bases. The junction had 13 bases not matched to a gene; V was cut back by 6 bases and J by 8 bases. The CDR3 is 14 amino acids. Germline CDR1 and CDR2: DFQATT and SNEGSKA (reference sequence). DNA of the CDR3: TGCAGTGCCCGGGGGACAGTGGAAGGGGAGCCCCAGCATTTT. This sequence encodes CSARGTVEGEPQHF.

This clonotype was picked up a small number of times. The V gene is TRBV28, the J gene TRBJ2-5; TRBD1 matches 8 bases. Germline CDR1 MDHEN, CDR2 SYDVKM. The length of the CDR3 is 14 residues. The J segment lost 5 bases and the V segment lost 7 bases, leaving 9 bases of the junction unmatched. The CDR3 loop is CASNRQGQFETQYF. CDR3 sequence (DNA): TGTGCCAGCAATCGACAGGGGCAATTTGAGACCCAGTACTTC.

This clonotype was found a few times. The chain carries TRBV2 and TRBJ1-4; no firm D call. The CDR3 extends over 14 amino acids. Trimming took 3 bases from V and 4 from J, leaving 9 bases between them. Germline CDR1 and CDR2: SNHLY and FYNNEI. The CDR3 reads CASSDSGVNEKLFF. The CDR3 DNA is TGTGCCAGCAGTGACAGCGGGGTTAATGAAAAACTGTTTTTT.

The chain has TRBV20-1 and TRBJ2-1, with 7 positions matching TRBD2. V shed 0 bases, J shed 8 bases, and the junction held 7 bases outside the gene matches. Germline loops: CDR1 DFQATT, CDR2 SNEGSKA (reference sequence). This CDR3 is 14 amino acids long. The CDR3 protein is CSARDMGEGYEQFF. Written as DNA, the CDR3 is TGCAGTGCTAGAGATATGGGGGAGGGCTATGAGCAGTTCTTC.

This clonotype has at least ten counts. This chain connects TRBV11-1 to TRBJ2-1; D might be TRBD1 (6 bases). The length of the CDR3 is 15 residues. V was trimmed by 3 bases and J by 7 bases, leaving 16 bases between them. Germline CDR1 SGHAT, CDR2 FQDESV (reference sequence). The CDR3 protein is CASSFARGRFNEQFF. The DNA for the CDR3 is TGTGCCAGCAGCTTCGCCAGGGGCAGATTTAATGAGCAGTTCTTC.

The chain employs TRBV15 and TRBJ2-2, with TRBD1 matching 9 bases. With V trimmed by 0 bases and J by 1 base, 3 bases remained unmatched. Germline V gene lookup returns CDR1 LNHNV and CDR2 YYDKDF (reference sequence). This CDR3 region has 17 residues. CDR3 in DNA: TGTGCCACCAGCAGAGATCCGGGACAGGGGAACACCGGGGAGCTGTTTTTT. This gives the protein CATSRDPGQGNTGELFF.